Below, 5 T cell receptor beta chains from the same sample are listed, as sequenced in a study of OX40 agonist ivuxolimab in advanced cancers. The assay was immunoSEQ multiplex PCR, and TCRdb's table has in-frame clones only and misses some. The sample lists 65,000 or so clones; about 85% were seen once. This material consisted of CD4+ or CD8+ T cells sorted from blood, taken in a trial of the OX40 agonist ivuxolimab. These receptors all stem from an adult with an advanced solid tumor such as melanoma, head and neck, liver or kidney cancer.

The gene calls are TRBV7-2 and TRBJ2-7, with D possibly TRBD1 on 6 matching bases. In germline, CDR1 is SGHTA, CDR2 FQGNSA. Trimming pared 3 bases from V and 5 bases from J, leaving 17 bases between. The CDR3 extends over 15 amino acids. The CDR3 protein is CASSFGQGIDHEQYF. The CDR3 coding sequence is TGTGCCAGCAGCTTCGGGCAGGGGATCGACCACGAGCAGTACTTC. Variable domain in full (rest from reference TRBV7-2 and TRBJ2-7): GAGVSQSPSNKVTEKGKDVELRCDPISGHTALYWYRQSLGQGLEFLIYFQGNSAPDKSGLPSDRFSAERTGGSVSTLTIQRTQQEDSAVYLCASSFGQGIDHEQYFGPGTRLTVT.

The gene calls are TRBV5-1 and TRBJ2-2; D remains ambiguous. Trimming shortened V by 1 base and J by 4 bases, and 14 bases separated the two germline ends. CDR1 is SGHRS, CDR2 YFSETQ, per germline. The length of the CDR3 is 16 residues. This chain's CDR3 is CASSLLGPNPTGELFF. The CDR3 coding sequence is TGCGCCAGCAGCTTGCTTGGCCCTAACCCCACCGGGGAGCTGTTTTTT.

The chain uses TRBV7-2 and TRBJ1-4, with TRBD1 identical over 9 bases. V lost 4 bases, J lost 7 bases, and 4 bases stayed unmatched. CDR3 length equals 14 residues. Germline CDR1 and CDR2: SGHTA and FQGNSA. The CDR3 DNA reads as TGTGCCAGCAGCTCATCGGGACAGGGTGAAAAACTGTTTTTT. Protein: CASSSSGQGEKLFF.

The gene calls are TRBV30 and TRBJ2-7, with no clear D. The CDR3 spans 12 residues. Germline V gene sequence: CDR1 GTSNPN, CDR2 SVGIG (reference sequence). V was trimmed by 4 bases and J by 0 bases, leaving 7 bases between them. CDR3 nucleotides: TGTGCCTGGACTGGCAACTCCTACGAGCAGTACTTC. Translated: CAWTGNSYEQYF.

J is TRBJ2-7 and V is TRBV4-1, with a tentative D call TRBD1 (6 bases). The CDR3 has 15 amino acids. Germline assignment: CDR1 MGHRA and CDR2 YSYEKL. V lost 0 bases, J lost 6 bases, and 15 bases lay in between. As DNA, the CDR3 is TGCGCCAGCAGCCAAGATCATTACAGGGTCGGCGAGCAGTACTTC. Translating it yields CASSQDHYRVGEQYF.